One T cell receptor beta chain is described in this entry. V lost 8 bases and J lost 2; bases outside the gene matches: 11. CDR1 and CDR2 (germline): LGHDT, YNNKEL (reference sequence). CDR3 length: 17 residues. The sample originates from a study of blood T cell repertoires in COVID-19. Background on the study: From the United States, Italy and Spain came samples of acute and convalescent COVID-19. Nucleic acid was either cDNA or gDNA, and it came from T cells, B-cell-depleted T cells, or PBMCs.

Original methodology: Researchers report that nucleated cell counts were estimated from reference gene primer amplification. Here immunoSEQ multiplex PCR was the method, and the copy in TCRdb shows in-frame clones only, minus some. The DNA was the basis for D and trimming; V, J and clone size are from that table. The table includes roughly 74,000 clones, just over 85% detected once. The chain recombines TRBV3-1 (or the pseudogene TRBV3-2) with TRBJ2-6, with 8 bases identical to TRBD1. The TCR sequence derives from a woman of 80 years or more with active or convalescent COVID-19. Sequencing was carried out using peripheral blood. CDR3 coding DNA: TGTGCCAGCCAAGACAGGGGAGGATTTACTGGGGCCAACGTCCTGACTTTC. As protein: CASQDRGGFTGANVLTF.